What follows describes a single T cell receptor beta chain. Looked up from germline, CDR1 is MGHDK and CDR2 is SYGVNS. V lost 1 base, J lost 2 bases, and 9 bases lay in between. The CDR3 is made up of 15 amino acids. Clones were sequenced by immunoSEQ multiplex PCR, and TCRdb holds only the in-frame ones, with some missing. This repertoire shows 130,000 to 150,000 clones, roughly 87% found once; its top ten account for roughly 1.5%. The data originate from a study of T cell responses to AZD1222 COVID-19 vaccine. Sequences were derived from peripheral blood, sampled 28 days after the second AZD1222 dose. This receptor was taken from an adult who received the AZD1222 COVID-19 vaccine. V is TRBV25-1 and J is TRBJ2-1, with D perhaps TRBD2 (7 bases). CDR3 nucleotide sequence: TGTGCCAGCAGTGAATGGGGGGGCGCCTACAATGAGCAGTTCTTC. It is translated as CASSEWGGAYNEQFF.